The 9 T cell receptor beta chains in this list originate from one sample, sequenced in a study of OX40 agonist ivuxolimab in advanced cancers. Repertoires were generated with immunoSEQ multiplex PCR, while TCRdb's copy carries only in-frame clones and drops some. Of roughly 80,000 clones listed, roughly 90% were seen once; the top ten hold more than 0.6%. Material: CD4+ or CD8+ T cells sorted from blood, obtained in a trial of the OX40 agonist ivuxolimab. These receptors were obtained from an adult with an advanced solid tumor such as melanoma, head and neck, liver or kidney cancer.

For this clone: The sample carries other DNA sequences with the same CDR3. The rearrangement links TRBV28 to TRBJ1-2, with TRBD1 matching 8 bases. This CDR3 spans 14 amino acids. Germline values: CDR1 MDHEN, CDR2 SYDVKM. V lost 2 bases to trimming and J lost 4 bases; unmatched junction nucleotides: 3. The CDR3 DNA reads as TGTGCCAGCAGTTTAAGACAGGGGACCTATGGCTACACCTTC. Translated: CASSLRQGTYGYTF.

The chain employs TRBV28 and TRBJ2-2; 9 bases line up with TRBD1. The ends lost 0 bases at V and 8 bases at J; junction bases unmatched: 1. This CDR3 spans 14 amino acids. Per the germline V gene, CDR1 is MDHEN and CDR2 is SYDVKM. The CDR3 loop reads CASSLWDRGGELFF. The CDR3 DNA is TGTGCCAGCAGTTTATGGGACAGGGGAGGGGAGCTGTTTTTT.

This chain connects TRBV11-2 to TRBJ2-3; possible D gene TRBD2, 5 bases. Germline V lookup: CDR1 SGHAT, CDR2 FQNNGV. V lost 5 bases, J lost 0 bases, and 6 bases lay in between. The CDR3 extends over 13 amino acids. CDR3 residues: CASSRTSTDTQYF. DNA for the CDR3: TGTGCCAGCAGCAGGACTAGCACAGATACGCAGTATTTT. Full variable domain (missing parts from reference TRBV11-2 and TRBJ2-3): EAGVAQSPRYKIIEKRQSVAFWCNPISGHATLYWYQQILGQGPKLLIQFQNNGVVDDSQLPKDRFSAERLKGVDSTLKIQPAKLEDSAVYLCASSRTSTDTQYFGPGTRLTVL.

J is TRBJ2-1 and V is TRBV29-1; 10 nucleotides match TRBD2. The germline V gene has CDR1 SQVTM and CDR2 ANQGSEA. This CDR3 contains 14 residues. Trimming took 4 bases from V and 8 from J; bases not matched to a gene: 8. The CDR3 reads CSVAVTSGSHEQFF. For the CDR3, the DNA is TGCAGCGTTGCCGTGACTAGCGGGTCCCATGAGCAGTTCTTC.

The V call is TRBV9, the J call TRBJ2-7; TRBD1 agrees at 8 bases. This CDR3 contains 13 residues. Unmatched junction bases numbered 2, after V lost 4 bases and J lost 2 bases. Germline V gene data show CDR1 as SGDLS and CDR2 as YYNGEE. CDR3 nucleotides: TGTGCCAGCAGCCCACAGGGGGCCTACGAGCAGTACTTC. Encoded protein: CASSPQGAYEQYF. Full variable domain (rest looked up from reference TRBV9 and TRBJ2-7): DSGVTQTPKHLITATGQRVTLRCSPRSGDLSVYWYQQSLDQGLQFLIQYYNGEERAKGNILERFSAQQFPDLHSELNLSSLELGDSALYFCASSPQGAYEQYFGPGTRLTVT.

The V call is TRBV11-2, the J call TRBJ2-7; 8 bases agree with TRBD2. Germline V lookup: CDR1 SGHAT, CDR2 FQNNGV. J lost 3 bases, V lost 5 bases, and 6 bases had no gene match. The CDR3 length is 14 residues. In DNA, the CDR3 is TGTGCCAGCAGCGACTCACGGGAGGGCTACGAGCAGTACTTC. Translating it yields CASSDSREGYEQYF.

The rearrangement uses TRBV6-1 and TRBJ2-2; D not resolved. The CDR3 consists of 15 residues. V was cut by 4 bases and J by 3 bases, with 12 bases left in between. CDR1 is MNHNS and CDR2 is SASEGT in the germline V gene. DNA for the CDR3: TGTGCCAGCAGTGCTTTTAGCAGACACACCGGGGAGCTGTTTTTT. Its protein product is CASSAFSRHTGELFF.

In regard to this clone: Other DNA sequences of this sample code for an identical CDR3. The chain has TRBV5-1 and TRBJ2-2; 8 nucleotides align to TRBD1. The length of the CDR3 is 15 residues. Germline trimming cut 4 bases from V and 0 bases from J; bases unmatched to any gene: 2. Germline V gene sequence: CDR1 SGHRS, CDR2 YFSETQ. For the CDR3, the DNA is TGCGCCAGCAGCCCGGACAGGGCGAACACCGGGGAGCTGTTTTTT. Encoded protein: CASSPDRANTGELFF.

This sequence joins TRBV15 and TRBJ1-5; TRBD1 might be the D (6 bases). With 1 base removed from V and 3 bases from J, the gap between germline ends came to 10 bases. This CDR3 is 15 amino acids long. Looked up from germline, CDR1 is LNHNV and CDR2 is YYDKDF (reference sequence). This CDR3 reads CATSRATGYNQPQHF. DNA of the CDR3: TGTGCCACCAGCAGAGCTACAGGGTACAATCAGCCCCAGCATTTT.